This TCR beta chain was recovered during a study of T cell responses to AZD1222 COVID-19 vaccine. Germline V lookup: CDR1 SQVTM, CDR2 ANQGSEA. This CDR3 comprises 17 residues. J lost 4 bases, V lost 4 bases, and 15 bases had no gene match. The repertoire was sequenced with immunoSEQ multiplex PCR; TCRdb's copy has only in-frame clones and lacks some. Here the sample spans tens of thousands of clones, approximately 84% being singletons. The sequencing used peripheral blood, collected on day 0 of AZD1222 vaccination. This chain links TRBV29-1 with TRBJ2-5, with 10 bases that match TRBD2. This TCR came from an adult in good health. The CDR3 sequence: CSVVSGRRTSGGETQYF. Here the CDR3 DNA reads TGCAGCGTTGTAAGCGGGCGTCGGACTAGCGGCGGAGAGACCCAGTACTTC. Drawing the rest from reference TRBV29-1 and TRBJ2-5, the complete variable domain is SAVISQKPSRDICQRGTSLTIQCQVDSQVTMMFWYRQQPGQSLTLIATANQGSEATYESGFVIDKFPISRPNLTFSTLTVSNMSPEDSSIYLCSVVSGRRTSGGETQYFGPGTRLLVL.